This TCR beta chain was sequenced for a study of vaccination and CD4 T cells after COVID-19. Study context: In culture, cells were exposed to overlapping spike peptides from SARS-CoV-2, HCoV-NL63, HCoV-OC43 and HCoV-229E. Some control cultures received a CEFX pool, which served as the positive control. Others received an HIV-1 Nef pool or no peptide.

From germline, CDR1 is LNHDA and CDR2 SQIVND (reference sequence). V dropped 5 bases and J dropped 2; count of bases not matched to a gene: 4. There are 14 residues in the CDR3. Treatment: roughly ten-day PBMC culture with coronavirus spike peptide pools or control peptides (ViraFEST assay). PBMCs were cultured at some 2 million per well with approximately 9.4 IU/ml IL-2 and approximately 9.8 ug/ml peptide pools. The Oncomine TCR Beta short-read assay was applied to DNA of cultured CD4+ T cells. In TCRdb, the PCR reads were re-called with MiXCR into one record per CDR3 protein. This sample has roughly 5,400 distinct CDR3 sequences; roughly a third occur once, and the top ten carry approximately 33%. Details on this clonotype: Its matching antigen is unknown.

The origin of this receptor is a human donor who had recovered from COVID-19. The material sequenced was CD4+ T cells from blood, cultured in vitro, taken after SARS-CoV-2 vaccination. V and J are TRBV19 and TRBJ2-7; TRBD1 agrees at 9 bases. CDR3 coding DNA: TGTGCCAGTAGTGCCGGGACAGGGCCCTACGAGCAGTACTTC. It codes for CASSAGTGPYEQYF.